The next 2 T cell receptor beta chains were all read from a single sample in a study of blood T cell repertoires in COVID-19 (dated by TCRdb to between 2020 and 2021). Library creation used the immunoSEQ multiplex PCR assay. Held by TCRdb, this immuneACCESS table contains in-frame sequences only and omits some clones. Under half of the omission traces to an unresolved V gene where checked; the cause of the rest is unknown. Within this sample are 350,000 to 400,000 clones, with approximately 87% of them counted one time only. The ten top clones hold around 2% of the sample. Sequencing was carried out using PBMCs or T cells enriched from blood (not recorded which). These receptors were taken from a man aged 40-49 years in a cohort exposed to, infected with or recovered from COVID-19 (not recorded which).

The CDR3 bases are TGTGCCAGCAGCTTAGCGTACACCTCGGGAGGTGCTAATGAAAAACTGTTTTTT. Protein product: CASSLAYTSGGANEKLFF. The chain recombines TRBV7-6 with TRBJ1-4; no reliable D call. Trimming removed 0 bases at V and 3 bases at J, with 17 bases between. Germline CDR1 reads SGHVS; CDR2 reads FNYEAQ. This CDR3 contains 18 residues.

This clone was seen just once. The V gene is TRBV9, the J gene TRBJ2-1, with D maybe TRBD1 (6 bases). Germline loops: CDR1 SGDLS, CDR2 YYNGEE. This CDR3 has 16 residues. V shed 0 bases and J shed 7 bases, with 17 bases lying between them. In nucleotides, the CDR3 is TGTGCCAGCAGCGTAGGGTTAACAGGGCAATCAAATGAGCAGTTCTTC. Protein sequence: CASSVGLTGQSNEQFF. The full variable domain, in which reference TRBV9 and TRBJ2-1 provide the parts outside the CDR3, is DSGVTQTPKHLITATGQRVTLRCSPRSGDLSVYWYQQSLDQGLQFLIQYYNGEERAKGNILERFSAQQFPDLHSELNLSSLELGDSALYFCASSVGLTGQSNEQFFGPGTRLTVL.